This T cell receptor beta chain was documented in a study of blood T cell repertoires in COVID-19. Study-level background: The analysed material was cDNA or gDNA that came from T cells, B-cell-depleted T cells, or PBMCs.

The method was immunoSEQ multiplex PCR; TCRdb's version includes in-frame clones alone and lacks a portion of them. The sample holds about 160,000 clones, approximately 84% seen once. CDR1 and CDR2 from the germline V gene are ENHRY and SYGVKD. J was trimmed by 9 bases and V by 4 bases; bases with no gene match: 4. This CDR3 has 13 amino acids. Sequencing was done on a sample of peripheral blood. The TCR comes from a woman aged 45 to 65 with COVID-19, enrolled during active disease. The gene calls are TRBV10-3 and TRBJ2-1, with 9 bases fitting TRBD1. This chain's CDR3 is CAISGDRDSEQFF. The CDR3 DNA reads TGTGCCATCAGTGGGGACAGGGACAGTGAGCAGTTCTTC.